One and the same sample provided the 14 T cell receptor beta chains below, sequenced in a study of blood T cells in healthy people across ages (dated by TCRdb to the mid-2010s). Libraries were built with 5' RACE. These reads were obtained on an Illumina HiSeq 2500. The second PCR ran for roughly 7 to 12 cycles and used a J-beta primer mix along with a sample-barcoded 5' primer. TCRdb cleaned the public reads at Q25 with fastp, built clones with MiXCR and kept in-frame beta chains. Rows merge per CDR3 protein into single entries with the most common DNA and genes. In all, the sample holds 550,000 to 750,000 distinct CDR3 sequences, and under 25% of those were seen once. The ten largest clones represent 3.5% to 4% of the sample. The specimen sequenced was blood. These receptors all stem from a man in his 70s in good health.

This chain connects TRBV6-5 to TRBJ1-2, with D uncertain. Germline V gene sequence: CDR1 MNHEY, CDR2 SVGAGI. Trimming removed 6 bases from V and 10 bases from J, with 21 bases in between. The CDR3 is 14 amino acids. The DNA of the CDR3 is TGTGCCAGCAGCGTGGACGGAAGGTCTTCCCCCTACACCTTC. Residues: CASSVDGRSSPYTF.

This clonotype was seen only once. This chain joins TRBV5-1 and TRBJ2-5; D ambiguous. This CDR3 is built from 13 residues. Trimming took 0 bases from V and 11 from J, leaving 14 bases between them. The germline V gene encodes CDR1 SGHRS and CDR2 YFSETQ. The chain's CDR3 is CASSLEPHREQYF. The CDR3 DNA is TGCGCCAGCAGCTTGGAGCCTCACCGAGAGCAGTACTTC.

In this sample, this clonotype turned up a few times. The CDR3 loop is CSAHGGAGNEQFF. CDR3 DNA: TGCAGTGCCCACGGTGGGGCCGGCAATGAGCAGTTCTTC. This chain connects TRBV20-1 to TRBJ2-1; TRBD1 is a possible D gene (5 bases). From germline, CDR1 is DFQATT and CDR2 SNEGSKA (reference sequence). The CDR3 runs 13 residues. Trimming pared 6 bases from V and 6 bases from J, leaving 15 bases between.

This clonotype was counted a single time. This chain joins TRBV6-1 and TRBJ2-5, with TRBD2 matching 8 bases. The J call is doubtful: the DNA matches TRBJ2-1 better. The CDR3 has 16 amino acids. Germline CDR1 MNHNS, CDR2 SASEGT. CDR3 sequence reads: CASSEWREAINDEQFF. Written as DNA, the CDR3 is TGTGCCAGCAGTGAGTGGCGGGAGGCCATCAATGATGAGCAGTTCTTC.

The rearrangement uses TRBV3-1 and TRBJ2-5; possibly TRBD1 or TRBD2 for D (5 bases each). Germline CDR1 LGHDT, CDR2 YNNKEL (reference sequence). Trimming removed 4 bases at V and 2 bases at J, with 17 bases between. This CDR3 comprises 16 residues. This chain's CDR3 is CASSPRAGTAQETQYF. CDR3 sequence (DNA): TGTGCCAGCAGCCCCCGCGCAGGGACGGCTCAAGAGACCCAGTACTTC.

This clonotype turned up a few times. The chain is built from TRBV12-3 or TRBV12-4 and TRBJ2-7; D uncertain. This CDR3 has 12 residues. V lost 4 bases and J 2 bases, leaving 6 bases between the germline ends. CDR3 sequence: CASSSPTYEQYF. As DNA, the CDR3 is TGTGCCAGCAGTTCACCAACCTACGAGCAGTACTTC.

The chain uses TRBV4-1 and TRBJ1-4, with TRBD1 as a possible D gene (5 bases). The CDR3 has 14 amino acids. Deletions cut 2 bases from V and 2 bases from J, with 6 bases between. Per the germline V gene, CDR1 is MGHRA and CDR2 is YSYEKL. Here the CDR3 DNA reads TGCGCCAGCAGCCAACCAGGGACTAATGAAAAACTGTTTTTT. This translates into CASSQPGTNEKLFF.

This clonotype was detected ten times or more. This rearrangement joins TRBV11-2 to TRBJ1-6; D is unresolved. The CDR3 totals 14 residues. V lost 0 bases and J lost 8, with 8 bases in between. Looked up from germline, CDR1 is SGHAT and CDR2 is FQNNGV. The chain's CDR3 is CASSLEGFHSPLHF. CDR3 nucleotide sequence: TGTGCCAGCAGCTTAGAGGGGTTTCATTCACCCCTCCACTTT.

This clonotype was detected a few times. Here the CDR3 DNA reads TGTGCCAGCAGCCAAGATCCTAGCGGCGTTCCCTACGAGCAGTACTTC. This gives the protein CASSQDPSGVPYEQYF. This chain uses TRBV3-1 with TRBJ2-7; 7 bases map to TRBD2. The germline gives CDR1 LGHDT, CDR2 YNNKEL (reference sequence). The CDR3 totals 16 residues. Germline trimming cut 0 bases from V and 2 bases from J; bases unmatched to any gene: 7.

CDR3 coding DNA: TGTGCCAGCAGCTTAGATGACGTGCAGAAAGCTTTCTTT. Protein: CASSLDDVQKAFF. The gene calls are TRBV7-9 and TRBJ1-1, with D unclear. Germline-derived CDR1 and CDR2 are SEHNR and FQNEAQ (reference sequence). V shed 1 base and J shed 9 bases, with 12 bases lying between them. The CDR3 totals 13 residues.

This clonotype was seen more than once but under ten times. The chain recombines TRBV11-1 with TRBJ2-1, with D possibly matching TRBD2 (5 bases). CDR1 SGHAT and CDR2 FQDESV come from the germline V gene (reference sequence). V lost 6 bases and J lost 9, with 18 bases in between. The CDR3 extends over 14 amino acids. CDR3 DNA: TGTGCCAGCAGTCCGGACGGGCTTACTAGTGAGCAGTTCTTC. It encodes CASSPDGLTSEQFF.

This clonotype turned up a few times. The chain carries TRBV10-3 and TRBJ1-5; possible D gene TRBD1, 6 bases. The CDR3 spans 14 residues. Germline V gene data show CDR1 as ENHRY and CDR2 as SYGVKD. V was shortened by 2 bases and J by 4 bases, with 9 bases between the two germline ends. Here the CDR3 reads CAISEQGQNQPQHF. The CDR3, as DNA: TGTGCCATCAGTGAGCAAGGACAGAATCAGCCCCAGCATTTT.

The CDR3 DNA reads TGTGCCAGCAGCCGACAGGGGACATCCTACGAGCAGTACTTC. Amino acids: CASSRQGTSYEQYF. The chain couples TRBV3-1 to TRBJ2-7; 8 bases map to TRBD1. CDR3 size: 14 residues. The trim removed 4 bases at V and 1 base at J, leaving 3 bases unmatched. Germline V gives CDR1 LGHDT, CDR2 YNNKEL (reference sequence).

The J gene is TRBJ1-2, the V gene TRBV27, with D uncertain. Trimming stripped 4 bases from V and 8 bases from J, with 11 bases between. Germline CDR1 MNHEY, CDR2 SMNVEV (reference sequence). The CDR3 is made up of 12 amino acids. In DNA form, the CDR3 reads TGTGCCAGCAGTTATGAGGGAGGCGGCTACACCTTC. Translating it yields CASSYEGGGYTF.